The rows below give T cell receptor beta chains drawn from one sample of a study of CXCR3-negative and CXCR3-positive naive CD8 T cells. TCRdb reanalyzed the 5' RACE reads and collapses them to one entry per CDR3 protein, without DNA. The sample includes just under 90,000 distinct CDR3 sequences. The sequenced sample was naive CXCR3+ CD8+ T cells from blood. The receptors derive from a human donor in good health. Some clones in this sample may be carry-over from other donors' samples. CDR3s include the opening cysteine and the closing phenylalanine or tryptophan.

J gene	V gene	CDR3 protein
TRBJ2-7	TRBV5-1	CASGLTGTGHDEQYF
TRBJ2-2	TRBV6-5	CVTGGAGGSGELFF
TRBJ1-1	TRBV5-1	CASSPGQGRLNTEAFF
TRBJ1-2	TRBV3-1	CASRQEDTELYGYTF
TRBJ2-7	TRBV11-2	CASSAEIGDSYEQYF
TRBJ2-3	TRBV5-1	CASSYFSDVAGGTDTQYF
TRBJ2-3	TRBV28	CASSPTTGLTEVTDTQYF
TRBJ2-7	TRBV2	CASSEPGPGPYF
TRBJ2-1	TRBV4-1	CASSLDRGSYNEQFF
TRBJ2-3	TRBV6-5	CASSPKVLGTDTQYF
TRBJ2-1	TRBV15	CATSRVGGSNEQFF
TRBJ2-5	TRBV28	CASTLGQDFQETQYF
TRBJ1-5	TRBV4-2	CASSQDSPGRGGQPQHF
TRBJ1-3	TRBV14	CASSYGPRVDTIYF
TRBJ1-1	TRBV20-1	CSAKGGGWGTEAFF
TRBJ2-1	TRBV28	CATRGPAVHNEQFF
TRBJ2-5	TRBV10-3	CAISESKSGLEGLETQYF
TRBJ2-3	TRBV7-2	CASSQRGGTDTQYF
TRBJ1-5	TRBV5-5	CASSFELAPGEPQHF
TRBJ2-7	TRBV7-9	CASSRTSGSWEQYF
TRBJ1-1	TRBV20-1	CSAPPATGWTEAFF
TRBJ2-5	TRBV28	CASSLWSRVVPREETQYF
TRBJ2-7	TRBV29-1	CSVGTGGPYEQYF
TRBJ2-7	TRBV7-9	CASSSPNGDRAYEQYF